Included here is one TCR beta chain sequence, with context. Germline lookup yields CDR1 SQVTM and CDR2 ANQGSEA. The CDR3 extends over 16 amino acids. V was clipped by 5 bases and J by 6 bases, with 25 bases between them. The entry originates in a study of blood T cell repertoires in COVID-19. Overall study context: The study drew acute and convalescent COVID-19 samples from the United States, Italy and Spain. In each case, the material was cDNA or gDNA derived from T cells, B-cell-depleted T cells, or PBMCs.

Original analysis: Amplified reference gene primers provided the basis for estimating nucleated cell counts. Using immunoSEQ multiplex PCR, the repertoire was profiled, and TCRdb retains in-frame clones only, with some absent. V and J calls and clone size are as listed in that table; D and trimming were resolved from the DNA. The sample yields tens of thousands of clones, roughly 85% seen once. The specimen sequenced was peripheral blood. V is TRBV29-1 and J is TRBJ1-2; D is undetermined. The receptor was derived from a woman aged 70-85 years in a cohort sampled during active COVID-19. The CDR3 DNA sequence: TGCAGCGTTCTGGGCAGCAAGAGGGCAACGAAGGATGGCTACACCTTC. This gives the protein CSVLGSKRATKDGYTF.